The clone carrying this T cell receptor (beta chain) has more than one count but fewer than ten. These data belong to a study of T-cell memory formation after mild COVID-19. TCRdb recomputed calls from the 5' RACE reads with MiXCR, one row per CDR3 protein. The sample shows a few hundred thousand distinct CDR3 sequences, around 15% of them seen only once. The CDR3 has 15 residues. The germline V and J ends were trimmed by 4 bases and 5 bases, with 17 bases remaining between them. The germline CDR1 and CDR2 sequences are LGHNA and YSLEER. Specimen: PBMCs or a T cell subset sorted from them (not recorded which). This chain joins TRBV4-3 and TRBJ1-2; TRBD1 is a possible D gene (5 bases). This sequence originates from a man aged 18 to 35 who had mild COVID-19 (a few samples of this study predate the infection). Cell type and time point are not known. CDR3 bases: TGCGCCAGCAGCCGGTCTTTGGGGGGATGGTATGGCTACACCTTC. This encodes CASSRSLGGWYGYTF.